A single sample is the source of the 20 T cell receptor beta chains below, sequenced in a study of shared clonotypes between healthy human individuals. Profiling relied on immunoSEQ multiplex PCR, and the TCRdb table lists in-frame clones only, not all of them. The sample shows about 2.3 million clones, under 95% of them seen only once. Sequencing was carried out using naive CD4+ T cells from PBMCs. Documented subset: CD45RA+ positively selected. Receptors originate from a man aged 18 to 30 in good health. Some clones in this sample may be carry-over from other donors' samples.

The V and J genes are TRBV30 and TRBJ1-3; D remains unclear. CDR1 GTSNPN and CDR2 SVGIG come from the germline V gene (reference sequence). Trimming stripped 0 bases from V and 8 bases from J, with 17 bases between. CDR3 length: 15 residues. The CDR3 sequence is CAWSVVGVAPYTIYF. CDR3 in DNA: TGTGCCTGGAGTGTAGTGGGCGTTGCGCCCTACACCATATATTTT.

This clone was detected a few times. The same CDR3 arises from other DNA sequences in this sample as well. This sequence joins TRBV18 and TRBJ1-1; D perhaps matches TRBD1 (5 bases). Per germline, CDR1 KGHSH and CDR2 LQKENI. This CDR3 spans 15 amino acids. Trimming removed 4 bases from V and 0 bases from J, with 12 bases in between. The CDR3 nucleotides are TGTGCCAGCTCACTTGGGACCGCCTTGAACACTGAAGCTTTCTTT. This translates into CASSLGTALNTEAFF. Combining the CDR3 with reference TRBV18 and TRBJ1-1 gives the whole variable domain NAGVMQNPRHLVRRRGQEARLRCSPMKGHSHVYWYRQLPEEGLKFMVYLQKENIIDESGMPKERFSAEFPKEGPSILRIQQVVRGDSAAYFCASSLGTALNTEAFFGQGTRLTVV.

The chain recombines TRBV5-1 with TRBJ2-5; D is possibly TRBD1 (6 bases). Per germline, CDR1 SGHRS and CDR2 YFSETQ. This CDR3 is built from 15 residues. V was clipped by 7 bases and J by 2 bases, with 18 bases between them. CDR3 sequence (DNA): TGCGCCAGCGGGGGCGCAATGCCACCTCAAGAGACCCAGTACTTC. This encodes CASGGAMPPQETQYF.

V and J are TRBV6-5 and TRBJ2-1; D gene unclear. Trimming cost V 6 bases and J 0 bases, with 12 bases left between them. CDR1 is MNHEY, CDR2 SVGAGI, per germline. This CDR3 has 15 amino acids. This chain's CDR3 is CASRTISSSYNEQFF. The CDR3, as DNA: TGTGCCAGCAGGACAATAAGTAGCTCCTACAATGAGCAGTTCTTC.

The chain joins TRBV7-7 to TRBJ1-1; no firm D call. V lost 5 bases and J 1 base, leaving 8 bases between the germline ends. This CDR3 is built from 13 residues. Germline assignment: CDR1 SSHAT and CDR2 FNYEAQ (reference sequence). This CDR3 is CASSRQTNTEAFF. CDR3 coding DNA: TGTGCCAGCAGCCGTCAGACGAACACTGAAGCTTTCTTT.

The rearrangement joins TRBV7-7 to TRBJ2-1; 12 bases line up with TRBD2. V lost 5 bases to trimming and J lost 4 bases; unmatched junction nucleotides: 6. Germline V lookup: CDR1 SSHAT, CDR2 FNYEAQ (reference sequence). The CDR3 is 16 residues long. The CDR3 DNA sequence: TGTGCCAGCAGCGCGTCCGGGACTAGCGGGTACAATGAGCAGTTCTTC. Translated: CASSASGTSGYNEQFF.

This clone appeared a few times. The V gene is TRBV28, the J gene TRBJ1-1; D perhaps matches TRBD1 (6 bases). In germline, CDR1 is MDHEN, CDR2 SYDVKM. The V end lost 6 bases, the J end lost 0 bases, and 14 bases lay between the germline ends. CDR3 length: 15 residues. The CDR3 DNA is TGTGCCAGCAGCAAACAGGGATCCCTGAACACTGAAGCTTTCTTT. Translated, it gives CASSKQGSLNTEAFF.

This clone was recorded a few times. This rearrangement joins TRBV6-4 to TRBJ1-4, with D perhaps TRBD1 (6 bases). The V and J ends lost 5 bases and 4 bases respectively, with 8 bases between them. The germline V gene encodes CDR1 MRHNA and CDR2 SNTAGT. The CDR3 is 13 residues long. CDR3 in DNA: TGTGCCAGCAGTCGACAGGTTAATGAAAAACTGTTTTTT. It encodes CASSRQVNEKLFF.

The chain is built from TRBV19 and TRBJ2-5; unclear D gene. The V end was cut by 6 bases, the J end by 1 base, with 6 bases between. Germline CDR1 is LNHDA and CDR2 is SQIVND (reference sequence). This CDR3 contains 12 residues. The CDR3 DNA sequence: TGTGCCAGTAGGGACCCCCAAGAGACCCAGTACTTC. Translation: CASRDPQETQYF.

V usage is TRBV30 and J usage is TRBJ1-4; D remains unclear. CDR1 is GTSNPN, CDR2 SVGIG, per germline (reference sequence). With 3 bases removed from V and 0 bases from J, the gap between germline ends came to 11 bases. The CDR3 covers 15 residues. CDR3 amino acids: CAWSAALTTNEKLFF. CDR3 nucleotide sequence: TGTGCCTGGAGCGCGGCCCTAACAACTAATGAAAAACTGTTTTTT.

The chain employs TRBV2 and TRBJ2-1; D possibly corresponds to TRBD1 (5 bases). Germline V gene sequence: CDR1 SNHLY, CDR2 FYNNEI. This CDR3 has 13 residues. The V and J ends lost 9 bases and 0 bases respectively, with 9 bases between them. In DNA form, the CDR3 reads TGTGCCAGTAAACAGGACTCCTACAATGAGCAGTTCTTC. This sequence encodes CASKQDSYNEQFF.

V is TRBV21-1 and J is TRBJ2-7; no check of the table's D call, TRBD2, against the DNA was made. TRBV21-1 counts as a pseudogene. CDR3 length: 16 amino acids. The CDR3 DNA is TGTGCCAGCAGCAACCCCCCTAGTCCGGTTTTATACGAGCAGTACTTC. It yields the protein CASSNPPSPVLYEQYF.

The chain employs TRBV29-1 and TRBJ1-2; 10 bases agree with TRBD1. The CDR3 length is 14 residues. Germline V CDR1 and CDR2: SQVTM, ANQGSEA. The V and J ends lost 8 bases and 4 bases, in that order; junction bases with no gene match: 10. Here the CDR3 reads CSTGDRGGIYGYTF. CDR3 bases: TGCAGCACTGGGGACAGGGGAGGAATCTATGGCTACACCTTC. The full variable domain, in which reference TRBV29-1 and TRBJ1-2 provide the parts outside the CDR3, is SAVISQKPSRDICQRGTSLTIQCQVDSQVTMMFWYRQQPGQSLTLIATANQGSEATYESGFVIDKFPISRPNLTFSTLTVSNMSPEDSSIYLCSTGDRGGIYGYTFGSGTRLTVV.

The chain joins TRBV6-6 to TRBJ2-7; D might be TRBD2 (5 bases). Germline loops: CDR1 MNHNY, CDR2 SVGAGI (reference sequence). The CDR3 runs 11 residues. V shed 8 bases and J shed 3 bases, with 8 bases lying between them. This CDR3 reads CASQGSYEQYF. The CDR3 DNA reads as TGTGCCAGCCAAGGGAGCTACGAGCAGTACTTC.

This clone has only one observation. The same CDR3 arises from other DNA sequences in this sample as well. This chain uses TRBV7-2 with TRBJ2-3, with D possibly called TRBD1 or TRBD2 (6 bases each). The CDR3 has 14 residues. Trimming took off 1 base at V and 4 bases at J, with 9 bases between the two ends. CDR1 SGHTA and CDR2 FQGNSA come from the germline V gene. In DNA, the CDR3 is TGTGCCAGCAGCTTAGTAAGGGGGGCAGATACGCAGTATTTT. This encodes CASSLVRGADTQYF.

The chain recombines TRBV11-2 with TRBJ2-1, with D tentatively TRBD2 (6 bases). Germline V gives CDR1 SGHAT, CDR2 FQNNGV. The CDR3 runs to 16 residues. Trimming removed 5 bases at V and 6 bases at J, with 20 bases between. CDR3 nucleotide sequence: TGTGCCAGCAGCGCCATTATGGGGGGTAGTGTCAATGAGCAGTTCTTC. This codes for CASSAIMGGSVNEQFF.

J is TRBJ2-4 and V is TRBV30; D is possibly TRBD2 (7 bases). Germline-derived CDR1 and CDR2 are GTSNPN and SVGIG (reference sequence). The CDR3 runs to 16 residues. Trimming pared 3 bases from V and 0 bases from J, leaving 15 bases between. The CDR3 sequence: CAWRRGGGRAKNIQYF. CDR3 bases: TGTGCCTGGAGACGGGGAGGGGGGAGAGCCAAAAACATTCAGTACTTC.

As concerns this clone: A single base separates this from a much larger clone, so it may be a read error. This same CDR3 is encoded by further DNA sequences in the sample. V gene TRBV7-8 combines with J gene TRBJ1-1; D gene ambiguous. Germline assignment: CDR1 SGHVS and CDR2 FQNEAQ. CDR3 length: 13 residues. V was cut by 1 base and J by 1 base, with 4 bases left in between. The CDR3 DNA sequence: TGTGCCAGCAGCTTAGGACGGAACACTGAAGCTTTCTTT. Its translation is CASSLGRNTEAFF. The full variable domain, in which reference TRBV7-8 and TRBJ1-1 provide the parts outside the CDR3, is GAGVSQSPRYKVAKRGQDVALRCDPISGHVSLFWYQQALGQGPEFLTYFQNEAQLDKSGLPSDRFFAERPEGSVSTLKIQRTQQEDSAVYLCASSLGRNTEAFFGQGTRLTVV.

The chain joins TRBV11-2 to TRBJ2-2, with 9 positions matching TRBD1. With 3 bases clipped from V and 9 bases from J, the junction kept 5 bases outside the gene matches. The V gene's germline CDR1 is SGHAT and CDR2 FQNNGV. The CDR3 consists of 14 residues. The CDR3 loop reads CASSFGTGSRELFF. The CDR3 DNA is TGTGCCAGCAGCTTTGGGACAGGGAGCCGGGAGCTGTTTTTT.

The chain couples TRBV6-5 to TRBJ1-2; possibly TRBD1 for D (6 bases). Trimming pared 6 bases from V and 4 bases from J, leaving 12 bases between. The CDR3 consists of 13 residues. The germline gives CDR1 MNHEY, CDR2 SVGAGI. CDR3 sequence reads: CASSPGGSYGYTF. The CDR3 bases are TGTGCCAGCAGCCCCGGGGGCTCCTATGGCTACACCTTC.